Listed below are T cell receptor beta chains from one sample, sequenced in a study of blood T cell repertoires in COVID-19. Generated by immunoSEQ multiplex PCR, the TCRdb table keeps only in-frame clones and is missing some. The sample consists of about 45,000 clones, around 80% of them appearing once. Sequencing was carried out using peripheral blood. Receptor source: an elderly man in a cohort sampled during active COVID-19. The CDR3 runs from the conserved cysteine through the conserved F or W. A D gene is named only where the DNA matches it firmly. Clone size is stated in some rows and not others, as once, few, many or a class when expanded.

CDR3 length,clone size,J gene,V gene,D gene,CDR3 DNA,CDR3 protein
12,.,TRBJ1-5,TRBV7-9,.,TGTGCCAGCAGCCTGAGCAATCAGCCCCAGCATTTT,CASSLSNQPQHF
15,.,TRBJ1-5,TRBV6-2/TRBV6-3,.,TGTGCCAGCAGTTACTCGGCGGATAGCAATCAGCCCCAGCATTTT,CASSYSADSNQPQHF
13,few,TRBJ1-2,TRBV9,TRBD1,TGTGCCAGCAGCCCACGGGACAGGGATCGCTACACCTTC,CASSPRDRDRYTF
14,.,TRBJ1-1,TRBV20-1,.,TGCAGTGCTAGTCAAGGACAGCCGAACACTGAAGCTTTCTTT,CSASQGQPNTEAFF
17,.,TRBJ1-3,TRBV6-2/TRBV6-3,TRBD1,TGTGCCAGCAGTTACAGACAGGGAAGGAGCTCTGGAAACACCATATATTTT,CASSYRQGRSSGNTIYF
16,once,TRBJ2-2,TRBV9,TRBD2,TGTGCCAGCAGCCCGGGACTAGCGGGGAACACCGGGGAGCTGTTTTTT,CASSPGLAGNTGELFF
15,once,TRBJ2-1,TRBV7-8,.,TGTGCCAGCAGCTTGGACAAGAGCTCCTACAATGAGCAGTTCTTC,CASSLDKSSYNEQFF
15,.,TRBJ2-7,TRBV28,TRBD1,TGTGCCAGCAGTTTTACCGGGACAGGGGTTGGGGAGCAGTACTTC,CASSFTGTGVGEQYF
15,.,TRBJ2-7,TRBV19,.,TGTGCCAGTATACAATTGTCCCAGGTCTCCTACGAGCAGTACTTC,CASIQLSQVSYEQYF
14,.,TRBJ2-1,TRBV10-3,TRBD1,TGTGCCATCAGACAGGGGGCCTCCTACAATGAGCAGTTCTTC,CAIRQGASYNEQFF
18,few,TRBJ2-4,TRBV10-3,TRBD1,TGTGCCATCAGTGAGTCGGGACAGGGGGCTCTAGCCAAAAACATTCAGTACTTC,CAISESGQGALAKNIQYF
13,.,TRBJ1-1,TRBV18,.,TGTGCCAGCTCCTCGACAGGGAACACTGAAGCTTTCTTT,CASSSTGNTEAFF
15,.,TRBJ2-3,TRBV30,.,TGTGCCTGGAGTGTTGGGTCGGGAAGCACAGATACGCAGTATTTT,CAWSVGSGSTDTQYF
18,.,TRBJ2-7,TRBV7-2,TRBD2,TGTGCCAGCAGCTTGCGTCCTAGCGGGAGGGCCTCCACCTACGAGCAGTACTTC,CASSLRPSGRASTYEQYF
15,once,TRBJ2-1,TRBV6-5,.,TGTGCCAGCAGAGCGCTAGCGAGTGCCTACAATGAGCAGTTCTTC,CASRALASAYNEQFF
15,.,TRBJ1-1,TRBV7-9,TRBD1,TGTGCCAGCAGCTTACATGAGACAGGGGGTTTTATAGCTTTCTTT,CASSLHETGGFIAFF
17,few,TRBJ1-1,TRBV3-1/TRBV3-2,.,TGTGCCAGCAGCCAAGATCGGCCAGGGGCTCCGAACACTGAAGCTTTCTTT,CASSQDRPGAPNTEAFF
13,.,TRBJ1-2,TRBV2,.,TGTGCCAGCTCGATTCAGGGCAACTATGGCTACACCTTC,CASSIQGNYGYTF
19,.,TRBJ2-6,TRBV5-1,.,TGCGCCAGCAGATTCTGGGGCTCAACCTTCAGCTCTGGGGCCAACGTCCTGACTTTC,CASRFWGSTFSSGANVLTF
12,.,TRBJ1-1,TRBV24-1,.,TGTGCCACCAGTGATTTAGAGGGAGAAGCTTTCTTT,CATSDLEGEAFF
14,.,TRBJ1-2,TRBV4-1,TRBD1,TGCGCCAGCAGCCAAGAAACAGGGGTCTATGGCTACACCTTC,CASSQETGVYGYTF
14,.,TRBJ2-2,TRBV27,.,TGTGCCAGCAGTTTATTCGGGGTAACCGGGGAGCTGTTTTTT,CASSLFGVTGELFF
13,.,TRBJ1-2,TRBV27,TRBD1,TGTGCCAGCAGTAACTATCAGGGGGGAGGCTACACCTTC,CASSNYQGGGYTF
12,.,TRBJ2-5,TRBV18,.,TGTGCCAGCTCTTACAAGGGGGAGACCCAGTACTTC,CASSYKGETQYF
16,.,TRBJ1-4,TRBV11-2,TRBD1,TGTGCCAGCAGCGTCCAATTCGGGACAGCTAATGAAAAACTGTTTTTT,CASSVQFGTANEKLFF
11,few,TRBJ2-7,TRBV2,.,TGTGCCAGCAGTGCAACCTACGAGCAGTACTTC,CASSATYEQYF